These T cell receptor beta chains were read from a single sample in a study of PD-L1 blockade in urothelial cancer. This table comes from immunoSEQ multiplex PCR, and its TCRdb copy is limited to in-frame clones, with some not included. Here the sample spans 40,000 to 55,000 clones, 88% being singletons. Sequenced material: PBMCs, taken around atezolizumab (anti-PD-L1) treatment. These receptors were obtained from a man aged 60 to 69 with urothelial cancer. The CDR3 runs from the conserved cysteine through the conserved F or W. Each record gives: J gene, clone size, D gene, V gene, CDR3 DNA, CDR3 protein. The D gene is left open where the match is weak. Not all rows give a size; the values are once, few, many and, for expanded clones, a class.

>TRBJ1-4|once|-|TRBV18
TGTGCCAGCTCACCACCAAGCCGTGGGAGGACTAATGAAAAACTGTTTTTT
CASSPPSRGRTNEKLFF
>TRBJ2-1|-|TRBD2|TRBV5-4
TGTGCCAGCAGCTTGGGGACTAGCAGAAACAATGAGCAGTTCTTC
CASSLGTSRNNEQFF
>TRBJ2-3|once|TRBD2|TRBV28
TGTGCCAGCAGTCTCCGACTAGCGGTGAGCACAGATACGCAGTATTTT
CASSLRLAVSTDTQYF
>TRBJ2-7|-|-|TRBV30
TGTGCCTGGAGTGTGGGGGCGTTCCCCTACGAGCAGTACTTC
CAWSVGAFPYEQYF
>TRBJ1-5|-|-|TRBV27
TGTGCCAGCAGTTTAGTGGCGGGGGCAGGGAGCAATCAGCCCCAGCATTTT
CASSLVAGAGSNQPQHF
>TRBJ2-7|-|TRBD1|TRBV5-5
TGTGCCAGCAGCTTGTCACTCGGACAGGGTTTCTACGAGCAGTACTTC
CASSLSLGQGFYEQYF
>TRBJ1-2|-|TRBD1|TRBV6-6
TGTGCCAGCTTGTGGGTGGGACAGGCAGATGGCTACACCTTC
CASLWVGQADGYTF
>TRBJ1-4|-|-|TRBV5-5
TGTGCCAGCAGCTTGGCCGGAGGGACTAATGAAAAACTGTTTTTT
CASSLAGGTNEKLFF
>TRBJ2-7|-|TRBD2|TRBV18
TGTGCCAGCTCCTTGAGCGGGGACGAGCAGTACTTC
CASSLSGDEQYF
>TRBJ2-1|-|TRBD1|TRBV7-9
TGTGCCAGCAGCGGGACAGGGGTTTATGAGCAGTTCTTC
CASSGTGVYEQFF
>TRBJ2-7|-|TRBD2|TRBV7-2
TGTGCCAGCAGCCCCCCGGGACTAGAGTCCTACGAGCAGTACTTC
CASSPPGLESYEQYF
>TRBJ2-7|-|TRBD2|TRBV10-3
TGTGCCATCAGTTCTTATAGCGGGTCCTACGAGCAGTACTTC
CAISSYSGSYEQYF
>TRBJ1-4|-|-|TRBV6-6
TGTGCCAGCAGTTACTCGGGGCGTAATGAAAAACTGTTTTTT
CASSYSGRNEKLFF
>TRBJ2-3|-|-|TRBV28
TGTGCCAGCAGTTTTGGTAGCGGAAGCACAGATACGCAGTATTTT
CASSFGSGSTDTQYF
>TRBJ2-4|-|-|TRBV30
TGTGCCTGGAGTTTATCGGGAGCCAAAAACATTCAGTACTTC
CAWSLSGAKNIQYF
>TRBJ2-3|-|-|TRBV6-5
TGTGCCAGCAGTTCACCGGGCACAGATACGCAGTATTTT
CASSSPGTDTQYF
>TRBJ2-7|once|TRBD1|TRBV28
TGTGCCAGCAACCGGGACAGGGGGGACGAGCAGTACTTC
CASNRDRGDEQYF
>TRBJ2-1|few|-|TRBV2
TGTGCCAGCAGGCCCACAGGGAGCTCCTACAATGAGCAGTTCTTC
CASRPTGSSYNEQFF
>TRBJ2-7|-|TRBD1|TRBV14
TGTGCCAGCAGCCAGGACAGGGGGCTGTACGAGCAGTACTTC
CASSQDRGLYEQYF
>TRBJ1-2|-|-|TRBV29-1
TGCAGCGTTGACCAGGGGAACTATGGCTACACCTTC
CSVDQGNYGYTF
>TRBJ1-1|-|-|TRBV5-4
TGTGCCAGCAGCTTGGAAACAGGGCCGAACACTGAAGCTTTCTTT
CASSLETGPNTEAFF
>TRBJ2-7|-|-|TRBV2
TGTGCCAGCAGTGATTATCCAGGGTTGGGGGAGCAGTACTTC
CASSDYPGLGEQYF
>TRBJ1-2|-|-|TRBV19
TGTGCCAGTAGTACTCCAGTGGGAGCTAACTATGGCTACACCTTC
CASSTPVGANYGYTF
>TRBJ1-5|-|-|TRBV28
TGTGCCAGCAGTTCCCCAGTCCGACTCACTTCCAATCAGCCCCAGCATTTT
CASSSPVRLTSNQPQHF
>TRBJ1-2|few|-|TRBV15
TGTGCCACCAGCAGAGATTTGGCAGGGACTTATGGCTACACCTTC
CATSRDLAGTYGYTF
>TRBJ1-3|-|TRBD1|TRBV18
TGTGCCAGCTCACCTGACAGGGGACGGACCACCATATATTTT
CASSPDRGRTTIYF
>TRBJ2-2|-|TRBD2|TRBV5-4
TGTGCCAGCAGCTTGGAGAGCGGGAGGTCGACCGGGGAGCTGTTTTTT
CASSLESGRSTGELFF
>TRBJ2-3|-|TRBD2|TRBV4-1
TGCGCCAGCAGCCAAGATTCGGGGGGTCTTGTAAGCACAGATACGCAGTATTTT
CASSQDSGGLVSTDTQYF
>TRBJ2-7|-|TRBD2|TRBV18
TGTGCCAGCTCACCAGACCTAGCGGGAGTCGAGCAGTACTTC
CASSPDLAGVEQYF
>TRBJ2-1|-|-|TRBV2
TGTGCCAGCAGTGAGGTTGGGGGGAGGAATGAGCAGTTCTTC
CASSEVGGRNEQFF
>TRBJ2-7|-|-|TRBV27
TGTGCCAGCAGTGGGTTTGGGGCAGGCACCTACGAGCAGTACTTC
CASSGFGAGTYEQYF
>TRBJ2-1|-|TRBD2|TRBV5-6
TGTGCCAGCACCCAGCTTGGTAGCGGGACCTACAATGAGCAGTTCTTC
CASTQLGSGTYNEQFF
>TRBJ2-5|once|-|TRBV9
TGTGCCAGCAGCACCGGGACAAGCCAAGAGACCCAGTACTTC
CASSTGTSQETQYF
>TRBJ2-3|-|TRBD2|TRBV27
TGTGCCAGCAGTTTAGCGGGTAGCGGGACCACAGATACGCAGTATTTT
CASSLAGSGTTDTQYF
>TRBJ2-5|-|TRBD2|TRBV7-2
TGTGCCAGCAGCTTAGCGGGCGCTAGCGGGAGAGGTGAGACCCAGTACTTC
CASSLAGASGRGETQYF
>TRBJ2-7|-|-|TRBV28
TGTGCCGACGTTTGCGGTAGCTACGAGCAGTACTTC
CADVCGSYEQYF
>TRBJ1-2|-|-|TRBV25-1
TGTGCCAGCGGCGGTCCAGGACTCTATGGCTACACCTTC
CASGGPGLYGYTF
>TRBJ2-3|-|-|TRBV6-5
TGTGCCAGCAGTTACTCGGGGGGGCTTGGGACAGATACGCAGTATTTT
CASSYSGGLGTDTQYF
>TRBJ2-7|-|-|TRBV27
TGTGCCAGCAGTTACACAGGGACCTACGAGCAGTACTTC
CASSYTGTYEQYF
>TRBJ2-3|once|-|TRBV5-1
TGCGCCAGCAGCTTTACAGACAGCACAGATACGCAGTATTTT
CASSFTDSTDTQYF
>TRBJ2-4|-|TRBD2|TRBV4-3
TGCGCCAGCAGCCAAGGGCTAGCGGCCATTCAGTACTTC
CASSQGLAAIQYF
>TRBJ2-5|once|TRBD2|TRBV6-5
TGTGCCAGCAGTTGGGGGGGAGAGACCCAGTACTTC
CASSWGGETQYF
>TRBJ1-2|-|TRBD1|TRBV9
TGTGCCAGCAACCCCACCCCGGGACAGGGGCTCCTAAACTATGGCTACACCTTC
CASNPTPGQGLLNYGYTF
>TRBJ2-4|few|TRBD1|TRBV19
TGTGCCAGTAGTCCTAGTCTGGGGACAGGAAACATTCAGTACTTC
CASSPSLGTGNIQYF
>TRBJ1-5|-|-|TRBV27
TGTGCCAGCAGTTTATCCCAAAGCCAGCCCCAGCATTTT
CASSLSQSQPQHF
>TRBJ2-1|-|TRBD2|TRBV11-2
TGTGCCAGCAGCTTAGTCGGACTAGCGGGACGCAATGAGCAGTTCTTC
CASSLVGLAGRNEQFF
>TRBJ2-1|-|TRBD2|TRBV5-1
TGCGCCAGCAGCTTGGGGGGACTAGCGGGACACAATGAGCAGTTCTTC
CASSLGGLAGHNEQFF
>TRBJ2-2|once|TRBD1|TRBV7-2
TGTGCCAGCAGCTCCAAGACAGGGGCGAACACCGGGGAGCTGTTTTTT
CASSSKTGANTGELFF
>TRBJ2-3|-|-|TRBV30
TGTGCCTGGAGACAAAGCGGGGATACGCAGTATTTT
CAWRQSGDTQYF
>TRBJ2-7|-|TRBD2|TRBV10-2
TGCGCCAGCATGCCTAGCGGGAACTCCTACGAGCAGTACTTC
CASMPSGNSYEQYF
>TRBJ2-2|-|-|TRBV10-3
TGTGCCATCAGTGAGTCTGCGACTAGTGGCCCCGGGGAGCTGTTTTTT
CAISESATSGPGELFF
>TRBJ2-7|-|TRBD2|TRBV28
TGTGCCAGCAGTTTACCCGGACTAGCGGGGGCCTACGAGCAGTACTTC
CASSLPGLAGAYEQYF
>TRBJ2-5|-|TRBD2|TRBV6-1
TGTGCCAGCAGATCCACTAGCGGGGGTAAAGAGACCCAGTACTTC
CASRSTSGGKETQYF
>TRBJ2-5|-|-|TRBV5-5
TGTGCCAGCAGCACCCTTTGGACAGTCGAGACCCAGTACTTC
CASSTLWTVETQYF
>TRBJ2-5|few|TRBD1|TRBV5-1
TGCGCCAGCAGCCTAACAGGGGCGACCGAAGAGACCCAGTACTTC
CASSLTGATEETQYF